Shown below are 13 T cell receptor beta chains from a single sample sequenced in a study of Graves' ophthalmopathy and Graves' hyperthyroidism. RNA transcripts were the template, and TCR beta CDR3 regions were amplified from them. The first-round RT-PCR employed HTBI primers together with the Qiagen OneStep RT-PCR kit. A multiplex PCR was then performed as the second round. Via MiXCR, TCRdb re-called the multiplex PCR reads, giving one row per CDR3 protein. The table has a few hundred thousand distinct CDR3 sequences, 17% seen once. Sequenced material: peripheral blood. These receptors all come from an adult man with Graves' ophthalmopathy.

The rearrangement links TRBV4-2 to TRBJ1-3; D is perhaps TRBD1 (5 bases). Germline V gene sequence: CDR1 LGHNA, CDR2 YNFKEQ. V was clipped by 0 bases and J by 4 bases, with 7 bases between them. The CDR3 consists of 14 residues. The CDR3 reads CASSQDRGGNTIYF. CDR3 sequence (DNA): TGTGCCAGCAGCCAAGATCGGGGGGGAAACACCATATATTTT.

This clonotype appeared many times. The chain recombines TRBV30 with TRBJ1-1; no definite D call. Trimming shortened V by 1 base and J by 5 bases, and 5 bases separated the two germline ends. The CDR3 sequence is 11 residues long. Germline V gene data show CDR1 as GTSNPN and CDR2 as SVGIG (reference sequence). The CDR3: CAWSGRTEAFF. CDR3 DNA sequence: TGTGCCTGGAGTGGACGTACTGAAGCTTTCTTT.

This clonotype has ten or more counts. V is TRBV3-1 and J is TRBJ1-2, with a weak D call TRBD1 (6 bases). The germline gives CDR1 LGHDT, CDR2 YNNKEL (reference sequence). V was pared by 2 bases and J by 8 bases, with 12 bases between. The CDR3 is 13 amino acids. The CDR3 protein is CASSQTTGSGYTF. CDR3 nucleotide sequence: TGTGCCAGCAGCCAAACGACAGGCAGCGGCTACACCTTC.

The table lists this clonotype with many counts. The chain has TRBV2 and TRBJ1-2; TRBD1 aligns across 7 bases. Germline V gene sequence: CDR1 SNHLY, CDR2 FYNNEI. The CDR3 runs 15 residues. V lost 5 bases and J lost 6; bases outside the gene matches: 12. The CDR3 DNA follows: TGTGCCAGCAGTCAATACGTACGGGACAGAGATGGCTACACCTTC. This sequence encodes CASSQYVRDRDGYTF.

This clonotype was detected many times. The chain links TRBV27 to TRBJ1-5, with 8 bases identical to TRBD1. The CDR3 spans 13 residues. Germline V CDR1 and CDR2: MNHEY, SMNVEV (reference sequence). Losses at the gene ends were 5 bases for V and 6 bases for J; bases not matched to a gene: 3. CDR3 sequence (DNA): TGTGCCAGCAGTAACGACAGGGGTCAGCCCCAGCATTTT. Translating gives CASSNDRGQPQHF.

The chain is built from TRBV27 and TRBJ2-5, with unresolved D. Trimming removed 2 bases from V and 0 bases from J, with 10 bases in between. Germline V gene data show CDR1 as MNHEY and CDR2 as SMNVEV (reference sequence). This CDR3 is built from 15 residues. For the CDR3, the DNA is TGTGCCAGCAGTTTAGCGGCCTGGTACCAAGAGACCCAGTACTTC. Amino acid sequence: CASSLAAWYQETQYF.

This clonotype came up many times. This chain links TRBV30 with TRBJ1-2, with D tentatively TRBD1 (5 bases). The germline V gene has CDR1 GTSNPN and CDR2 SVGIG (reference sequence). This CDR3 is built from 17 residues. Trimming cost V 7 bases and J 2 bases, with 26 bases left between them. Here the CDR3 reads CASPIPGPNRRNYGYTF. CDR3 bases: TGTGCCTCACCCATACCGGGACCCAATAGGAGAAACTATGGCTACACCTTC. Looking up the rest from reference TRBV30 and TRBJ1-2 gives the full variable domain: SQTIHQWPATLVQPVGSPLSLECTVEGTSNPNLYWYRQAAGRGLQLLFYSVGIGQISSEVPQNLSASRPQDRQFILSSKKLLLSDSGFYLCASPIPGPNRRNYGYTFGSGTRLTVV.

This clonotype was seen at least ten times. The chain carries TRBV6-2 or TRBV6-3 and TRBJ1-2; no clear D. Germline CDR1 and CDR2: MNHEY and SVGEGT. The length of the CDR3 is 12 residues. The V end lost 4 bases, the J end lost 9 bases, and 12 bases lay between the germline ends. The CDR3 DNA is TGTGCCAGCAGTTCCTATACGGCCAGCTACACCTTC. It codes for CASSSYTASYTF.

This clonotype was found many times. The chain employs TRBV7-2 and TRBJ2-7; no clear D gene. Trimming removed 5 bases at V and 0 bases at J, with 11 bases between. Germline CDR1 and CDR2: SGHTA and FQGNSA. The CDR3 has 14 residues. DNA of the CDR3: TGTGCCAGCAGCCTCGACCCGGGCTCCTACGAGCAGTACTTC. It yields the protein CASSLDPGSYEQYF.

This clonotype has at least ten counts. The chain joins TRBV7-9 to TRBJ1-1, with D hard to call. V lost 2 bases to trimming and J lost 2 bases, with 9 bases between them. CDR3 size: 14 residues. CDR1 and CDR2 (germline): SEHNR, FQNEAQ (reference sequence). CDR3 bases: TGTGCCAGCAGCTTATCGGCTCTAAACACTGAAGCTTTCTTT. Its translation is CASSLSALNTEAFF.

There are many counts of this clonotype. The J gene is TRBJ2-3, the V gene TRBV20-1, with D unresolved. V lost 5 bases, J lost 2 bases, and 14 bases lay in between. The length of the CDR3 is 14 residues. CDR1 is DFQATT, CDR2 SNEGSKA, per germline (reference sequence). CDR3 sequence (DNA): TGCAGTGCTTTAGGGATTTGGGACACAGATACGCAGTATTTT. It is translated as CSALGIWDTDTQYF.

In the case of this clonotype: A junction boundary mismatches the germline segment, possibly from a read error. The chain has TRBV5-1 and TRBJ1-5, with D hard to call. CDR1 SGHRS and CDR2 YFSETQ come from the germline V gene. The CDR3 runs 15 residues. CDR3 sequence: CASSLYERENQPQPF. In nucleotides, the CDR3 is TGCGCCAGCAGCTTGTACGAGCGTGAGAATCAGCCCCAGCCTTTT. The whole variable domain, filled in from reference TRBV5-1 and TRBJ1-5, reads KAGVTQTPRYLIKTRGQQVTLSCSPISGHRSVSWYQQTPGQGLQFLFEYFSETQRNKGNFPGRFSGRQFSNSRSEMNVSTLELGDSALYLCASSLYERENQPQPFGDGTRLSIL.

This clonotype was seen at least ten times. The chain combines TRBV5-4 with TRBJ1-6; D is undetermined. V lost 4 bases to trimming and J lost 0 bases, with 8 bases between them. Germline V lookup: CDR1 SGHNT, CDR2 YYREEE (reference sequence). The CDR3 has 15 amino acids. The CDR3 here is CASSQEYSYNSPLHF. CDR3 nucleotide sequence: TGTGCCAGCAGCCAAGAGTACTCCTATAATTCACCCCTCCACTTT.